This T cell receptor (beta chain) emerged from a study of blood T cell repertoires in COVID-19. Looking at the study overall: The study drew acute and convalescent COVID-19 samples from the United States, Italy and Spain.

Some clones are missing from TCRdb's copy, which holds only in-frame ones; the method was immunoSEQ multiplex PCR. This table holds 110,000 or so clones, less than 80% found once. The CDR3 contains 14 residues. CDR1 is GTSNPN and CDR2 is SVGIG in the germline V gene (reference sequence). The V end was cut by 0 bases, the J end by 3 bases, with 10 bases between. Source material: peripheral blood. The rearrangement joins TRBV30 to TRBJ2-3; D gene unclear. This TCR was recovered from a man aged 50 to 60 with acute or convalescent COVID-19. This CDR3 reads CAWSVDGVTDTQYF. The CDR3 DNA sequence: TGTGCCTGGAGTGTAGATGGAGTTACAGATACGCAGTATTTT.